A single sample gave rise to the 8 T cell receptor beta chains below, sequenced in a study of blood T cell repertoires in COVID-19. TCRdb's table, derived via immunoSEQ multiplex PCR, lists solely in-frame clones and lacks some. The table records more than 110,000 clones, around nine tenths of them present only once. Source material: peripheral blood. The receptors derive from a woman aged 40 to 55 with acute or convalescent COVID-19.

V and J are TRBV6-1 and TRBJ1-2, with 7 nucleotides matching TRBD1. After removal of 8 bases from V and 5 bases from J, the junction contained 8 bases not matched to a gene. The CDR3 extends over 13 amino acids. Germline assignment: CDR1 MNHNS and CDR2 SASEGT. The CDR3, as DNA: TGTGCCAGCTCCGACAGGGAGAAGTATGGCTACACCTTC. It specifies CASSDREKYGYTF.

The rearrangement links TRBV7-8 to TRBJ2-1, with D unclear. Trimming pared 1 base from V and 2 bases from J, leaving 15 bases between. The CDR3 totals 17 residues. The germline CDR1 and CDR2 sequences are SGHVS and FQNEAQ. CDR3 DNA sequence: TGTGCCAGCAGCTTAGAACGCAGACTTATCGCCTACAATGAGCAGTTCTTC. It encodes CASSLERRLIAYNEQFF.

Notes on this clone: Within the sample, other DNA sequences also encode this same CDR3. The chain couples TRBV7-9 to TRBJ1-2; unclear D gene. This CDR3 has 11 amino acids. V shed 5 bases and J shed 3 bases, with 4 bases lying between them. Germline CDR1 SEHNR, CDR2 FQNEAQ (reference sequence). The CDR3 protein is CASSRDYGYTF. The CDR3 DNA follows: TGTGCCAGCAGCCGGGACTATGGCTACACCTTC.

The CDR3 DNA reads TGTGCCAGCAGCCGGACAGGGAGCACTGAAGCTTTCTTT. This translates into CASSRTGSTEAFF. J is TRBJ1-1 and V is TRBV6-1, with 8 positions matching TRBD1. The trim removed 6 bases at V and 4 bases at J, leaving 4 bases unmatched. From germline, CDR1 is MNHNS and CDR2 SASEGT. The CDR3 is made up of 13 amino acids.

The CDR3 reads CASSLAGQEGTQYF. The CDR3 DNA reads TGCGCCAGCAGCTTGGCCGGGCAGGAGGGGACCCAGTACTTC. The rearrangement uses TRBV5-1 and TRBJ2-5, with a tentative D call TRBD2 (6 bases). The CDR3 runs to 14 residues. Germline-derived CDR1 and CDR2 are SGHRS and YFSETQ. Trimming removed 0 bases at V and 7 bases at J, with 13 bases between.

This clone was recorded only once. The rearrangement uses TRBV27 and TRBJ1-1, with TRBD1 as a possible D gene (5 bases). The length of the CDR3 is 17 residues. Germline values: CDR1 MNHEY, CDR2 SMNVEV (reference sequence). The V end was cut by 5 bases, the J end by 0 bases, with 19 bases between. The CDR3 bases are TGTGCCAGCAGTCCCCAGGGCCACTTCGCCATGAACACTGAAGCTTTCTTT. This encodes CASSPQGHFAMNTEAFF.

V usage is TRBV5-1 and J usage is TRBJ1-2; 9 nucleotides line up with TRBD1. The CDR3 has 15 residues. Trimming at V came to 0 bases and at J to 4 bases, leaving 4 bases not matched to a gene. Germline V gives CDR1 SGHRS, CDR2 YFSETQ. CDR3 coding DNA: TGCGCCAGCAGCTTGGAGGGACAGGGACCCTATGGCTACACCTTC. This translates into CASSLEGQGPYGYTF.

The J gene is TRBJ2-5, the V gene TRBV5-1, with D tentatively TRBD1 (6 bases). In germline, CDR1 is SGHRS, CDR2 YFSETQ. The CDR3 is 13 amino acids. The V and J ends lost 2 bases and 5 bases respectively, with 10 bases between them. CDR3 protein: CASSLGGEETQYF. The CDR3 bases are TGCGCCAGCAGCTTAGGGGGAGAGGAGACCCAGTACTTC.